This TCR beta chain derives from a study of T cells in Graves' hyperthyroidism and ophthalmopathy (dated by TCRdb to between 2017 and 2020). About the study as a whole: Peripheral blood was sampled at the time of initial diagnosis, prior to any treatment. TCR V-J signatures able to tell the groups apart were searched for in a discovery cohort of some 97 patients, of whom under 45 had Graves' ophthalmopathy and 57 had stable Graves' hyperthyroidism. Whether ophthalmopathy could be predicted prospectively was tested in an independent validation cohort made up of under 20 hyperthyroidism patients plus 17 patients who later progressed to ophthalmopathy. The 100 or so discovery patients were randomly divided into training and test sets at a 7:3 ratio. The study also compared thyroid tissue and blood T-cell repertoires from several Graves' hyperthyroidism patients. After blood sampling, hyperthyroidism patients were treated with methimazole at a starting dose of 30 mg daily, and ophthalmopathy patients were treated with high-dose intravenous methylprednisolone. TCR Vbeta CDR3 sequencing of 130 to 150 peripheral blood samples (roughly 43 ophthalmopathy, about 80 hyperthyroidism and roughly 17 progressor patients) is reported in the paper.

The TCR beta CDR3 regions were amplified from the RNA transcripts. For the first round of RT-PCR on the TCR CDR3, the HTBI primer set was used together with the Qiagen OneStep RT-PCR kit. Libraries were constructed in a second round of multiplex PCR, after which size selection and purification were carried out. Sequencing of the libraries was done on an Illumina HiSeq2000 using paired-end 100 bp reads. The original pipeline was this. SOAPnuke was used to process the raw data, with reads discarded if the reads contained adapters or uncalled bases, had a mean Phred below 15, or lacked an exact constant-primer or identifier match. High-quality paired reads were merged with COPE v1.2.5, and unique nucleotide sequences were defined as clonotypes. MiTCR v1.1 was used to align clonotypes to the IMGT TRBV, TRBD and TRBJ reference segments. The analysis was restricted to V-J combinations with a frequency above 0.0001, which together covered 99% to 99.2% of the repertoires. The TCS score was defined as F50 (clonal expansion) divided by E x V (chaos), with BLOSUM62-based TCRdist calculated between CDR3 peptides within each V-J. Welch's t-statistics and random forest reduced 500 to 650 V-J features to 13, which were used in a naive Bayes classifier (R e1071). TCRdb's own reprocessing of the public reads used fastp at Q25 and MiXCR and kept productive beta chains. Each record represents a unique CDR3 protein, reported with the most common genes and DNA among its rows. None of the V and J calls come from the authors' own analysis; TCRdb made them. Present in this sample are roughly 38,000 distinct CDR3 sequences, around 48% of which were seen just once. The leading ten clones occupy approximately 6% of the sample.

Broad study findings and their caveats: Blood samples also contained most of the expanded thyroid clonotypes (frequency above 0.001), which suggests that blood repertoires may reflect thyroid immune responses. Sample size was not statistically predetermined, and investigators were not blinded to group allocation. In validation, the model predicted progression to ophthalmopathy a median of 6.5 months before onset, with approximately 71% sensitivity and about 75% specificity. Ophthalmopathy was separated from stable hyperthyroidism by a 13 V-J signature model, with 87.88% sensitivity and 81% to 82% specificity obtained in cross-validation and 80%/75% obtained in testing.

The hyperthyroidism patients were between 18 and 65 years old and newly diagnosed, with a disease duration of less than 2 months. Patients with uncontrolled infections, other autoimmune diseases, pregnancy or lactation were excluded. Diagnoses were established on the basis of clinical symptoms, serum thyroxine and TRAb, thyroid ultrasound, and orbital computed tomography. Blood from progressor patients was collected at the time of first diagnosis with hyperthyroidism, before any ophthalmopathy symptoms had appeared. Ficoll-Paque density gradient centrifugation was used to isolate PBMCs from approximately 10 ml of fresh peripheral blood. Progressor patients were first diagnosed with Graves' hyperthyroidism and then developed ophthalmopathy during follow-up. Trizol reagent was used to extract total RNA, and RNA quality was then checked on an Agilent 2100 Bioanalyzer. This clonotype was seen repeatedly, ten times or more. Its antigen is not yet known. Nothing much larger sits one base from this clone, and base qualities are not available.

According to the germline V gene, CDR1 reads MNHNS and CDR2 reads SASEGT. There are 15 amino acids in the CDR3, from cysteine to phenylalanine inclusive. CDR3 DNA only is kept here, 45 bases in frame from base 1. V ends up 7 bases short and J 5 bases short, with an unmatched junction base count of 8. This receptor was identified in a woman between 45 and 60 years old with Graves' hyperthyroidism that later progressed to Graves' ophthalmopathy. The rearranged segments are TRBV6-1 and TRBJ2-2; 9 middle bases align to TRBD1. The sample comprised blood. In nucleotide form, the sequence is TGTGCCAGCAATTTCGGGACAGGGCGAACCGGGGAGCTGTTTTTT. The translation is CASNFGTGRTGELFF.